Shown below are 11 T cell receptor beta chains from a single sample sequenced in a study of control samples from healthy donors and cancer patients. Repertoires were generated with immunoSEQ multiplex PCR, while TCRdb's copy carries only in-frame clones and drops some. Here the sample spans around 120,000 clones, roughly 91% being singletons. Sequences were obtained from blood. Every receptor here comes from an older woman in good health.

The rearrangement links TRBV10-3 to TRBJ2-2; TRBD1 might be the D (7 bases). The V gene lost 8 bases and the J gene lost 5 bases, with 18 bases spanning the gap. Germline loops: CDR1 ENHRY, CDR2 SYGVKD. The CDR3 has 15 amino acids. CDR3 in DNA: TGTGCCATCGGGGGGAAGACAGGGAATACCGGGGAGCTGTTTTTT. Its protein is CAIGGKTGNTGELFF.

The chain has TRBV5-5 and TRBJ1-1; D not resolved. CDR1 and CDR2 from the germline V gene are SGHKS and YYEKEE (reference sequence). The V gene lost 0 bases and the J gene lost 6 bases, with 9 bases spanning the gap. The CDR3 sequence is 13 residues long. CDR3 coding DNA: TGTGCCAGCAGCTTGGGAGGTCCGGCTGAAGCTTTCTTT. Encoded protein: CASSLGGPAEAFF.

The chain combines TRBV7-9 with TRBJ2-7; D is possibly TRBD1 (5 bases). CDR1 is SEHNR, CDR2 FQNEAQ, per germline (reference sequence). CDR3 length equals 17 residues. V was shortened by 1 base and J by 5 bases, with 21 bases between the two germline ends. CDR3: CASSLVPGWTPHNEQYF. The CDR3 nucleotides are TGTGCCAGCAGCTTAGTTCCAGGGTGGACCCCCCATAACGAGCAGTACTTC.

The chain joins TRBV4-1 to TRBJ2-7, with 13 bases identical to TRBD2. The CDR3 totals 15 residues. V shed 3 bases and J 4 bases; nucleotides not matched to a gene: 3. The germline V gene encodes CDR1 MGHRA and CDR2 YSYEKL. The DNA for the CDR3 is TGCGCCAGCAGCCAGGGACTAGCGGGGTATTACGAGCAGTACTTC. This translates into CASSQGLAGYYEQYF.

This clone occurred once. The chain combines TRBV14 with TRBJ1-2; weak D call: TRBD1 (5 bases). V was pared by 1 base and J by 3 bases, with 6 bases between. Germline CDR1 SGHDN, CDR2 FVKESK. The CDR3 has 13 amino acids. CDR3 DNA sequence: TGTGCCAGCAGCCAAGGGGGCTACTATGGCTACACCTTC. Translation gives CASSQGGYYGYTF. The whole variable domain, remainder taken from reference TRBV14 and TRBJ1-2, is EAGVTQFPSHSVIEKGQTVTLRCDPISGHDNLYWYRRVMGKEIKFLLHFVKESKQDESGMPNNRFLAERTGGTYSTLKVQPAELEDSGVYFCASSQGGYYGYTFGSGTRLTVV.

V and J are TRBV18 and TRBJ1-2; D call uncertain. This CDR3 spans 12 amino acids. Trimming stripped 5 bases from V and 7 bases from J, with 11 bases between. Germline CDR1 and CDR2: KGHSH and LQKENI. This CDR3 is CASSSGKSGYTF. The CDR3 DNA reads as TGTGCCAGCTCATCCGGTAAATCTGGCTACACCTTC.

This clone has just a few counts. CDR3 amino acids: CATGDFTGELFF. In DNA, the CDR3 is TGTGCCACCGGGGATTTCACCGGGGAGCTGTTTTTT. The chain combines TRBV24-1 with TRBJ2-2; no clear D. The CDR3 extends over 12 amino acids. V lost 9 bases and J lost 4, with 8 bases in between. The germline gives CDR1 KGHDR, CDR2 SFDVKD.

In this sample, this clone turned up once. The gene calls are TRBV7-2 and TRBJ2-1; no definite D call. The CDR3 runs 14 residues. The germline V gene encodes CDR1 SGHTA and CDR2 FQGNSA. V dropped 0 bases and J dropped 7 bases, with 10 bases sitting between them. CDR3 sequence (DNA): TGTGCCAGCAGCTTAGCGATCGAAGGGAATGAGCAGTTCTTC. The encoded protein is CASSLAIEGNEQFF.

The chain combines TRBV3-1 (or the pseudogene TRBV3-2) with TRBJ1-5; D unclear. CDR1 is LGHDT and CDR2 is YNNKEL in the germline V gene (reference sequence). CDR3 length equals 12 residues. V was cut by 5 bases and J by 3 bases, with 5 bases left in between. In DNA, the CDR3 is TGTGCCAGCAGCGACTACAATCAGCCCCAGCATTTT. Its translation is CASSDYNQPQHF.

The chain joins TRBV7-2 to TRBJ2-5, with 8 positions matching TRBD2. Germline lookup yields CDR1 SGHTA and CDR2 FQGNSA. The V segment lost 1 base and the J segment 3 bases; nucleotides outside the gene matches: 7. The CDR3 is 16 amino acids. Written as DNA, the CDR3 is TGTGCCAGCAGCTTAGTTTCCGGGGGGGCCGAAGAGACCCAGTACTTC. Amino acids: CASSLVSGGAEETQYF.

The CDR3, as DNA: TGTGCCAGCAGCCCCGGCGGGGGTTACACTGAAGCTTTCTTT. Amino acid sequence: CASSPGGGYTEAFF. V and J are TRBV5-6 and TRBJ1-1; D may be TRBD1 (5 bases). Germline CDR1 and CDR2: SGHDT and YYEEEE. This CDR3 region has 14 residues. V was cut by 4 bases and J by 3 bases, with 13 bases left in between.